This T cell receptor (beta chain) was profiled in a study of blood T cell repertoires in COVID-19. Study as a whole: Samples representing acute and convalescent COVID-19 were sourced from the United States, Italy and Spain. Nucleic acid was either cDNA or gDNA, and it came from T cells, B-cell-depleted T cells, or PBMCs.

Per germline, CDR1 SGHRS and CDR2 YFSETQ. The V gene lost 1 base and the J gene lost 5 bases, with 13 bases spanning the gap. The CDR3 spans 15 residues. The repertoire was sequenced with immunoSEQ multiplex PCR; TCRdb's copy has only in-frame clones and lacks some. The sample lists 250,000 to 400,000 clones, over 75% seen once, with approximately 5% in the top ten. Study members were between about 18 and 90 years old and lived in fewer than 30 US regions. Participants were placed into cohorts based on the clinical history they reported. The J gene is TRBJ2-1, the V gene TRBV5-1; tentatively, D is TRBD1 (6 bases). The sample was PBMCs or T cells enriched from blood (not recorded which). This TCR derives from a woman in her twenties or thirties who had recovered from COVID-19. The CDR3 protein is CASSLRQGRDNEQFF. The CDR3 DNA reads TGCGCCAGCAGCTTGCGGCAGGGGAGAGACAATGAGCAGTTCTTC.